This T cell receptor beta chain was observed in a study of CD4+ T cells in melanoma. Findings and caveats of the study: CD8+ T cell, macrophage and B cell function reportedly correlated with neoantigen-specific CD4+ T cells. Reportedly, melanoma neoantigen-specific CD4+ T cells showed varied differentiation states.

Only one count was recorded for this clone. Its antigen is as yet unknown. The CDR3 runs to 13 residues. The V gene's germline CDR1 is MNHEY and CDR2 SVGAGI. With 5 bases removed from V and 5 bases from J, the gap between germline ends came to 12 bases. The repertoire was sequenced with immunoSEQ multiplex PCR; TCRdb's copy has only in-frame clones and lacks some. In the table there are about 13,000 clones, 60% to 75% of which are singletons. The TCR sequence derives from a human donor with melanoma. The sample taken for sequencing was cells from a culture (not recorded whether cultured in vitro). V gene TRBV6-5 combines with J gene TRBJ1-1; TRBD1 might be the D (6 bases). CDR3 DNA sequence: TGTGCCAGCAGTCGGGGGCGCCGGACTGAAGCTTTCTTT. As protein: CASSRGRRTEAFF.